This TCR beta chain was captured by sequencing in a study of PD-1 blockade in classical Hodgkin lymphoma. Time point specified: cycle 4 day 1 (C4D1), after about 6 weeks of nivolumab. Relapse after autologous stem cell transplantation occurred in every patient, and brentuximab vedotin exposure varied. Negative selection with magnets was how CD8+ T cells were isolated from the thawed PBMCs. Classifying best responses yielded complete response, partial response or progressive disease. Profiled with immunoSEQ multiplex PCR; TCRdb holds only in-frame clones, not every one. The repertoire holds about 20,000 clones, with roughly 82% as singletons. Per germline, CDR1 SGHNT and CDR2 YYREEE (reference sequence). The length of the CDR3 is 14 residues. With V trimmed by 4 bases and J by 10 bases, 10 bases remained unmatched.

The V and J genes are TRBV5-4 and TRBJ2-1; TRBD2 matches 8 bases. The source of this sequence is a human donor with classical Hodgkin lymphoma. The specimen comprised CD8+ T cells from blood, sampled before the fourth cycle of nivolumab. The CDR3 DNA sequence: TGTGCCAGCAGCGCGGGGACTAGTCGGGCCGAGCAGTTCTTC. This translates into CASSAGTSRAEQFF.